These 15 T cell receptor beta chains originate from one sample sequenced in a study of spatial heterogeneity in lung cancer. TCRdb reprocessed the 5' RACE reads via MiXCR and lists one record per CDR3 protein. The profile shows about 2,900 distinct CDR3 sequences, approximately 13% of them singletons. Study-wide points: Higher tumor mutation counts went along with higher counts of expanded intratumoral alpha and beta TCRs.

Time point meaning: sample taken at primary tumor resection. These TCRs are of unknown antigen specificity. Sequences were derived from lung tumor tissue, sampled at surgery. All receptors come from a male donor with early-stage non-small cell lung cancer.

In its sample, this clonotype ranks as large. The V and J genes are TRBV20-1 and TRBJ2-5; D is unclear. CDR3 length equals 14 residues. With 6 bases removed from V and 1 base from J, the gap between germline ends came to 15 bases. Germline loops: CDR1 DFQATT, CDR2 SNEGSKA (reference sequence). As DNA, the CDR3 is TGCAGTGCCCCCTCGGGCGCCCGCCAAGAGACCCAGTACTTC. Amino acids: CSAPSGARQETQYF.

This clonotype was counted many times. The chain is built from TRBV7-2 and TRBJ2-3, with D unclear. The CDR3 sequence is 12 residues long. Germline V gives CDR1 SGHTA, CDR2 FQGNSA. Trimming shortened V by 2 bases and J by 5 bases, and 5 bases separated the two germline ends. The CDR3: CASSLKGDTQYF. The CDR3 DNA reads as TGTGCCAGCAGCTTAAAGGGAGATACGCAGTATTTT.

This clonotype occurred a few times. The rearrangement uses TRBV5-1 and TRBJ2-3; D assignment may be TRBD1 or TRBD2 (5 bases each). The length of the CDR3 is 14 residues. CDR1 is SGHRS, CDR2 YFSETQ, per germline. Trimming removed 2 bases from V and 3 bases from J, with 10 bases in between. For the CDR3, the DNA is TGCGCCAGCAGCTTACGGGGACGAACAGATACGCAGTATTTT. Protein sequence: CASSLRGRTDTQYF.

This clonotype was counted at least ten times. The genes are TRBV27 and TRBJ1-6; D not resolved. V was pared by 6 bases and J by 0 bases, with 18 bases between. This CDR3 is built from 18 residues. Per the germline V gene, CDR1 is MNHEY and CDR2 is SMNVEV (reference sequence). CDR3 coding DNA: TGTGCCAGCAGCGGCCTTAGAGGCGGAAGCTCCTATAATTCACCCCTCCACTTT. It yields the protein CASSGLRGGSSYNSPLHF.

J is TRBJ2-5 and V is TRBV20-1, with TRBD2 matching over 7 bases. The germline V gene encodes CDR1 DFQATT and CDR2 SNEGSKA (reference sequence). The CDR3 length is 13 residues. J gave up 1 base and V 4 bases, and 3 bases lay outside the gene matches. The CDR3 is CSAKAGIQETQYF. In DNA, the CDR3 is TGCAGTGCTAAAGCGGGGATCCAAGAGACCCAGTACTTC.

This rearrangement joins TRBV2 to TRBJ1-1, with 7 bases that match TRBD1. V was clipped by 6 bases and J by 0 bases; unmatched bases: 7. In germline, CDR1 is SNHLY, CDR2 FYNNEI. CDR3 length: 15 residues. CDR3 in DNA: TGTGCCAGCAGGGTTAGACAGGGACTGAACACTGAAGCTTTCTTT. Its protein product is CASRVRQGLNTEAFF. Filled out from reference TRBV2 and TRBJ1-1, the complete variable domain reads EPEVTQTPSHQVTQMGQEVILRCVPISNHLYFYWYRQILGQKVEFLVSFYNNEISEKSEIFDDQFSVERPDGSNFTLKIRSTKLEDSAMYFCASRVRQGLNTEAFFGQGTRLTVV.

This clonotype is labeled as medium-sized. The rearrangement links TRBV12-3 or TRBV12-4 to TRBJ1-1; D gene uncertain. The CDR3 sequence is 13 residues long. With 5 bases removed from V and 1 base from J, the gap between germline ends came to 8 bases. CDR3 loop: CASSPPPNTEAFF. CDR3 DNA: TGTGCCAGCAGTCCCCCCCCGAACACTGAAGCTTTCTTT.

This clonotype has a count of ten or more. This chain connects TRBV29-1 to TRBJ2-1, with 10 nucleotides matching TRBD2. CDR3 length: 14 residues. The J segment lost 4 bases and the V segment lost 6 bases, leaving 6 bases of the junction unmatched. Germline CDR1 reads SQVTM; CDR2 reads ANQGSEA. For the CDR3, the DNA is TGCAGCGTGTCCGGGACTAGCGTTTACAATGAGCAGTTCTTC. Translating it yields CSVSGTSVYNEQFF.

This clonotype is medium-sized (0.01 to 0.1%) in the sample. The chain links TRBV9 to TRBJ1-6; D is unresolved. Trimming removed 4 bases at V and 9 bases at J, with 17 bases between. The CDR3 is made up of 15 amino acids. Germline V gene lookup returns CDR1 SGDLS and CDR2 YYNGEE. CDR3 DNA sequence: TGTGCCAGCAGCCACCGGTCAGATTTCGGTTCACCCCTCCACTTT. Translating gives CASSHRSDFGSPLHF.

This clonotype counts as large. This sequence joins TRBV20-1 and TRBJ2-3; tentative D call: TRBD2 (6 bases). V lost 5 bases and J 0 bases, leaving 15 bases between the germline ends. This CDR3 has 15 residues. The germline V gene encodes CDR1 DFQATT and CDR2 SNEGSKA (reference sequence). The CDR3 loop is CSASLGGASTDTQYF. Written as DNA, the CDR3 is TGCAGTGCTTCCCTAGGCGGGGCTAGCACAGATACGCAGTATTTT.

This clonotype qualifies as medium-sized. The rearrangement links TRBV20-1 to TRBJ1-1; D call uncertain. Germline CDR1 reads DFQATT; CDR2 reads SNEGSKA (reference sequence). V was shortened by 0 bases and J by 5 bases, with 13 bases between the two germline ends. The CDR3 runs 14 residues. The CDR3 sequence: CSARDRRRRTEAFF. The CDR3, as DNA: TGCAGTGCTAGAGATAGGAGGAGAAGGACTGAAGCTTTCTTT.

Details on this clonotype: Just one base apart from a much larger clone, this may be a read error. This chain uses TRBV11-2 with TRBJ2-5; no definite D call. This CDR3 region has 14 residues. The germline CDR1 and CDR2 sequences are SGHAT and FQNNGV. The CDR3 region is CTSSLVTLGETQYF. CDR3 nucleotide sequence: TGTACCAGCAGCTTAGTTACGTTAGGGGAGACCCAGTACTTC.

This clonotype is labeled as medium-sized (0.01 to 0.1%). CDR3 DNA sequence: TGCAGTGCTATATCTCTAGGGGCCGAGACCCAGTACTTC. This sequence encodes CSAISLGAETQYF. The chain combines TRBV20-1 with TRBJ2-5, with D possibly TRBD1 on 5 matching bases. Germline CDR1 DFQATT, CDR2 SNEGSKA (reference sequence). Trimming removed 4 bases from V and 5 bases from J, with 14 bases in between. The CDR3 covers 13 residues.

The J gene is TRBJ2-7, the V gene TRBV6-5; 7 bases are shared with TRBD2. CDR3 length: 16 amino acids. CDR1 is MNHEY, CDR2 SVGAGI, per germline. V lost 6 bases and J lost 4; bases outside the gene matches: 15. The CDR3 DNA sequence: TGTGCCAGCAGCCCTATTGGAGCGGGATCCTTGTACGAGCAGTACTTC. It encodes CASSPIGAGSLYEQYF.

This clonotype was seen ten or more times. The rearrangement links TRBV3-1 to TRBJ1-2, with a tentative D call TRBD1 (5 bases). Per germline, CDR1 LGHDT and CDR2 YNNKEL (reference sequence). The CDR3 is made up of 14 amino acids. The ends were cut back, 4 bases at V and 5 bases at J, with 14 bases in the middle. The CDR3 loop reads CASSPSLGGYGYTF. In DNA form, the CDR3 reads TGTGCCAGCAGCCCCTCATTGGGGGGGTATGGCTACACCTTC. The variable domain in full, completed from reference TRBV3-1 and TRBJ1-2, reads DTAVSQTPKYLVTQMGNDKSIKCEQNLGHDTMYWYKQDSKKFLKIMFSYNNKELIINETVPNRFSPKSPDKAHLNLHINSLELGDSAVYFCASSPSLGGYGYTFGSGTRLTVV.